The clone carrying this T cell receptor (beta chain) was seen a few times. The antigen is unknown. This record belongs to a study of beta chain features in type 1 diabetes. The study reverse transcribed the entire isolated RNA, so it sequenced expressed TCRB transcripts. The assay was immunoSEQ multiplex PCR, and TCRdb's table has in-frame clones only and misses some. The table has more than 550,000 clones, around 15% seen once. Overall study results and limits: Among patients with Type 1 diabetes, TCRB CDR3s were moderately but significantly shorter in every one of the four CD4+ subsets.

Germline loops: CDR1 SGHTA, CDR2 FQGNSA. There are 15 residues in the CDR3. V shed 6 bases and J 5 bases; nucleotides not matched to a gene: 9. The gene calls are TRBV7-2 and TRBJ2-1, with 8 nucleotides matching TRBD1. This TCR derives from a man younger than 35 with type 1 diabetes. The sequenced material came from naive CD4+ T cells from blood. The chain's CDR3 is CASRLTRTGHNEQFF. As DNA, the CDR3 is TGTGCCAGCAGACTAACTCGGACAGGGCACAATGAGCAGTTCTTC.